The 10 T cell receptor beta chains listed next were all sequenced from one sample in a study of T cell responses to AZD1222 COVID-19 vaccine. Measured with immunoSEQ multiplex PCR; TCRdb has only the in-frame clones, and not every one. This sample has 90,000 to 120,000 clones; 89% occur once, and the top ten carry 5.5% to 8%. Sample: peripheral blood, taken on day 0 of AZD1222 vaccination. These TCRs come from an adult in good health.

This chain connects TRBV14 to TRBJ1-1; 11 bases map to TRBD1. Germline V gene data show CDR1 as SGHDN and CDR2 as FVKESK. The CDR3 loop spans 16 amino acids. Trimming took 2 bases from V and 5 from J; bases not matched to a gene: 7. CDR3 region: CASSQIADRGRTEAFF. CDR3 nucleotide sequence: TGTGCCAGCAGCCAAATTGCGGACAGGGGGCGGACTGAAGCTTTCTTT.

This chain uses TRBV30 with TRBJ1-1, with TRBD1 matching 10 bases. V lost 7 bases, J lost 4 bases, and 15 bases stayed unmatched. This CDR3 contains 16 residues. Germline V CDR1 and CDR2: GTSNPN, SVGIG (reference sequence). The CDR3 bases are TGTGCCTTCGACAGGGGGCTATTTGGAAGAGGCACTGAAGCTTTCTTT. As protein: CAFDRGLFGRGTEAFF.

The rearrangement links TRBV10-3 to TRBJ2-2, with 8 bases matching TRBD1. Looked up from germline, CDR1 is ENHRY and CDR2 is SYGVKD. V lost 11 bases and J lost 3; bases outside the gene matches: 8. The length of the CDR3 is 14 residues. This CDR3 is CASTQGAYTGELFF. In DNA, the CDR3 is TGTGCCTCAACCCAGGGGGCCTACACCGGGGAGCTGTTTTTT.

This clone was recorded only once. The rearrangement joins TRBV7-2 to TRBJ1-4; the D gene is possibly TRBD1 (5 bases). Trimming cost V 1 base and J 5 bases, with 8 bases left between them. The germline V gene encodes CDR1 SGHTA and CDR2 FQGNSA. The CDR3 covers 14 residues. The CDR3 bases are TGTGCCAGCAGCTTAGGACAGCTAAATGAAAAACTGTTTTTT. Protein sequence: CASSLGQLNEKLFF.

The rearrangement joins TRBV4-2 to TRBJ1-3; no clear D. V shed 4 bases and J shed 0 bases, with 13 bases lying between them. Looked up from germline, CDR1 is LGHNA and CDR2 is YNFKEQ. This CDR3 has 16 amino acids. The CDR3 sequence: CASSLVGKNSGNTIYF. The CDR3 nucleotides are TGTGCCAGCAGCCTCGTCGGGAAGAACTCTGGAAACACCATATATTTT.

The rearrangement links TRBV12-3 or TRBV12-4 to TRBJ2-1; D is uncertain. The CDR3 is made up of 11 amino acids. With 6 bases removed from V and 6 bases from J, the gap between germline ends came to 6 bases. The CDR3 loop is CASRAINEQFF. The CDR3 nucleotides are TGTGCCAGCAGGGCTATCAATGAGCAGTTCTTC.

The chain couples TRBV5-8 to TRBJ1-6; D is undetermined. The length of the CDR3 is 12 residues. Germline V gives CDR1 SGHTS, CDR2 YDEGEE. V dropped 4 bases and J dropped 7 bases, with 6 bases sitting between them. The CDR3 DNA sequence: TGTGCCAGCAGCCCGGGGAATTCACCCCTCCACTTT. Translating it yields CASSPGNSPLHF. The whole variable domain, remainder taken from reference TRBV5-8 and TRBJ1-6, is EAGVTQSPTHLIKTRGQQATLRCSPISGHTSVYWYQQALGLGLQFLLWYDEGEERNRGNFPPRFSGRQFPNYSSELNVNALELEDSALYLCASSPGNSPLHFGNGTRLTVT.

This chain links TRBV27 with TRBJ1-2, with D possibly being TRBD1 (6 bases). V was clipped by 6 bases and J by 3 bases, with 11 bases between them. This CDR3 has 13 amino acids. The germline V gene has CDR1 MNHEY and CDR2 SMNVEV (reference sequence). CDR3 protein: CASSPGQHYGYTF. The CDR3 DNA follows: TGTGCCAGCAGCCCCGGACAGCACTATGGCTACACCTTC.

The rearrangement joins TRBV9 to TRBJ2-7, with 9 bases matching TRBD1. The CDR3 runs to 14 residues. Germline CDR1 SGDLS, CDR2 YYNGEE. V gave up 2 bases and J gave up 3 bases; unmatched junction bases: 3. CDR3 protein: CASSVSGQGYEQYF. As DNA, the CDR3 is TGTGCCAGCAGCGTGTCGGGACAGGGCTACGAGCAGTACTTC.

In nucleotides, the CDR3 is TGTGCCAGCAGCTTGGGTCGAGACTCCTATAATTCACCCCTCCACTTT. Translation: CASSLGRDSYNSPLHF. The chain uses TRBV5-4 and TRBJ1-6, with no clear D. V dropped 0 bases and J dropped 0 bases, with 7 bases sitting between them. The CDR3 runs to 16 residues. Germline CDR1 reads SGHNT; CDR2 reads YYREEE (reference sequence).